This T cell receptor (beta chain) was recorded in a study of post-analysis software for immune sequencing data. Study summary: Patients with relapsing-remitting, secondary progressive and progressive-relapsing multiple sclerosis courses were all represented.

This clonotype was counted between two and nine times. Its antigen is unidentified. The V end was cut by 6 bases, the J end by 5 bases, with 23 bases between. The V gene's germline CDR1 is DFQATT and CDR2 SNEGSKA (reference sequence). This CDR3 spans 17 amino acids. Unique-molecular-identifier-tagged TCR beta cDNA libraries were used. TCRdb reprocessed the PCR reads with MiXCR, giving one entry per CDR3 protein. The sample carries a few hundred thousand distinct CDR3 sequences, less than 40% recorded once. Overall study findings and caveats: Strong co-clustering by F measure linked samples that shared a preparation batch. The normalized Chao1 diversity of multiple sclerosis patients was significantly lower than that of controls. With TRBV5-6, TRBV5-1 and TRBV20-1 included, five TRBV segments were more frequent in patients than in controls.

Sequenced input: blood. The receptor comes from a girl aged 5-17 years with multiple sclerosis. The J gene is TRBJ2-6, the V gene TRBV20-1; possible D gene TRBD2, 5 bases. The CDR3 DNA is TGCAGTGCCAGGCGGGTACCAGACCTCGACTGGGCCAACGTCCTGACTTTC. Translating gives CSARRVPDLDWANVLTF.